The source of this TCR beta chain is a study of cytotoxic CD8 clonotypes in ibrutinib-treated CLL. Assay: immunoSEQ multiplex PCR; the TCRdb copy retains only in-frame clones and omits some. The profile covers 330,000 or so clones, with 60% to 80% appearing a single time and roughly 6.7% taken by the ten largest. The CDR3 length is 14 residues. Germline CDR1 SNHLY, CDR2 FYNNEI. J lost 7 bases, V lost 6 bases, and 6 bases had no gene match. The material sequenced was PBMCs, taken after 36 months of ibrutinib treatment. This receptor was taken from a human donor with chronic lymphocytic leukemia. The chain carries TRBV2 and TRBJ2-7; 13 nucleotides align to TRBD2. In nucleotides, the CDR3 is TGTGCCAGCAGACGGACTAGCGGGAGCAAAGAGCAGTACTTC. Residues: CASRRTSGSKEQYF.